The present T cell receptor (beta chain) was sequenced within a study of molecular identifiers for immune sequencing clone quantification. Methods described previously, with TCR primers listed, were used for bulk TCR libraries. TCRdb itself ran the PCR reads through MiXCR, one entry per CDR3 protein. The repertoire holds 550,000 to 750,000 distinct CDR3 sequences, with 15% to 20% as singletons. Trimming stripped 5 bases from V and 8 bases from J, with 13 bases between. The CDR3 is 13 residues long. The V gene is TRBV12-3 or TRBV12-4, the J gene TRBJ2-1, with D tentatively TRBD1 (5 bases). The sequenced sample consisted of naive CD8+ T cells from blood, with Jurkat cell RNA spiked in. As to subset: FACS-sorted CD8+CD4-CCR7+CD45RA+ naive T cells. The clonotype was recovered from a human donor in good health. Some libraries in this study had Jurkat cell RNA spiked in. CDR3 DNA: TGTGCCAGCAGTCCACAGGTACTTGATGAGCAGTTCTTC. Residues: CASSPQVLDEQFF.